Listed below are T cell receptor beta chains from one sample, sequenced in a study of patients and donors after allogeneic stem cell transplantation. TCRdb independently ran MiXCR on the RT-PCR reads; one entry per CDR3 protein. The sample holds 390,000 or so distinct CDR3 sequences, roughly 16% seen once. Sequenced input: blood, either unsorted or a sorted T cell fraction (not recorded which). These receptors came from a human donor who was either an allogeneic HSCT recipient or a stem cell or donor lymphocyte infusion donor (not recorded which). It is not recorded whose cells these are; they may come from a transplant donor. The conserved cysteine and the conserved F or W are not part of the CDR3 here. Each record gives: CDR3 protein, J gene, clone size, V gene, D gene. The D gene is left open where the match is weak. Where a row states a size, it is once, few, many or the class of an expanded clone; other rows omit it.

ASSWWRGQETQY TRBJ2-5 few TRBV7-9 .
AISTGQGLQPQH TRBJ1-5 many TRBV10-3 TRBD1
ATSRGTVTGELF TRBJ2-2 many TRBV15 .
ASSRLAGARTFQETQY TRBJ2-5 . TRBV28 TRBD2
ASRSHQGTEAF TRBJ1-1 few TRBV7-2 .
ASSTGTGNAQKLF TRBJ1-4 few TRBV7-9 TRBD1
ASSRGTARGELF TRBJ2-2 . TRBV7-3 .
ASSLRIGTGANVLT TRBJ2-6 . TRBV12-3/TRBV12-4 .
SERQDTEAF TRBJ1-1 . TRBV20-1 .
AIRGSQETQY TRBJ2-5 . TRBV10-3 .
ATSDPGQANYGYT TRBJ1-2 . TRBV24-1 TRBD1
ASRRETPRAGELF TRBJ2-2 few TRBV27 .
ASSFMTANTGELF TRBJ2-2 once TRBV5-5 .
ASRGQRDNTGELF TRBJ2-2 few TRBV2 .
ASSWTRWETQY TRBJ2-5 . TRBV6-5 TRBD2
ASCGRAQNTGELF TRBJ2-2 few TRBV12-3/TRBV12-4 .
ASSGGGPTDTQY TRBJ2-3 few TRBV9 .
ASSQDAGLYNSPLH TRBJ1-6 . TRBV4-3 .
ASSLGGLAAGTDTQY TRBJ2-3 . TRBV4-2 TRBD2
ASSFPGGLGY TRBJ2-7 . TRBV12-3/TRBV12-4 TRBD2
ASSLVGLANTEAF TRBJ1-1 many TRBV5-1 .
SATDLTSSYNEQF TRBJ2-1 . TRBV20-1 .
ASSRTVNQETQY TRBJ2-5 few TRBV2 .
ASSLVSSSGNTIY TRBJ1-3 . TRBV5-1 .
ASSPQDRAGTGELF TRBJ2-2 . TRBV6-1 TRBD1
ASSVGTGRNQETQY TRBJ2-5 . TRBV9 TRBD1
ASSLVTASTDTQY TRBJ2-3 many TRBV12-3/TRBV12-4 .
ASSPLGTRVTGELF TRBJ2-2 many TRBV7-2 .
ASSSIGTSRTFWEQF TRBJ2-1 . TRBV11-2 TRBD2
ASSFSLGTGENGYT TRBJ1-2 . TRBV6-2/TRBV6-3 TRBD1
ASSRRQAEQF TRBJ2-1 few TRBV11-2 .
ASSYDLAGSYEQY TRBJ2-7 . TRBV6-5 TRBD2
ATSDFKRGQETQY TRBJ2-5 . TRBV24-1 .
ASSFRQGRDQPQH TRBJ1-5 . TRBV11-2 TRBD1
ASSDFDRDVQF TRBJ2-1 . TRBV2 TRBD1
SARRGTTANTGELF TRBJ2-2 few TRBV20-1 .
ASRLTGGGPLQY TRBJ2-7 . TRBV2 TRBD1
ASSLGEGFYGYT TRBJ1-2 few TRBV7-9 .
ASSSLLRDGYT TRBJ1-2 few TRBV7-8 .
ASSLGLAGVDEQY TRBJ2-7 . TRBV7-7 TRBD2
ASSPGLVHNEQF TRBJ2-1 . TRBV5-1 TRBD2
ASSVDREGQPQH TRBJ1-5 . TRBV9 .
ASSQGTSEIGRYEQY TRBJ2-7 few TRBV4-1 TRBD2
ASSKDRRAQY TRBJ2-7 few TRBV6-2/TRBV6-3 .
ASSSGLAESTDTQY TRBJ2-3 . TRBV6-5 TRBD2
ASCRQHQETQY TRBJ2-5 . TRBV11-1 .
ASSFGQGYTEAF TRBJ1-1 . TRBV11-2 TRBD1
ASSLEGAANYGYT TRBJ1-2 many TRBV5-1 .
ASSHSAEDTDTQY TRBJ2-3 few TRBV4-2 .
ASSQSRSNTGELF TRBJ2-2 . TRBV4-1 .
ASIYGGGFSYEQY TRBJ2-7 . TRBV6-2/TRBV6-3 .
ASSVLGPGNTIY TRBJ1-3 . TRBV2 .